Listed here are 12 T cell receptor beta chains from one sample, sequenced in a study of PD-L1 blockade in urothelial cancer. Time point: pretreatment peripheral blood. The table came from immunoSEQ multiplex PCR; TCRdb's copy has only in-frame clones and leaves some out. The sample comprises tens of thousands of clones, 80% to 90% of which are singletons, and 4.5% to 6% rests with the top ten. The sample here was PBMCs, taken around atezolizumab (anti-PD-L1) treatment. These receptors all come from a man between 65 and 85 years old with urothelial cancer.

This chain joins TRBV9 and TRBJ1-6; 8 nucleotides align to TRBD1. Germline-derived CDR1 and CDR2 are SGDLS and YYNGEE. The CDR3 spans 14 residues. Unmatched junction bases numbered 5, after V lost 4 bases and J lost 8 bases. CDR3 region: CASSLGQGDSPLHF. The CDR3 DNA reads as TGTGCCAGCAGCCTTGGACAGGGAGATTCACCCCTCCACTTT.

The chain employs TRBV27 and TRBJ1-5; 9 bases are a match to TRBD1. Germline CDR1 MNHEY, CDR2 SMNVEV (reference sequence). The CDR3 length is 18 residues. V lost 3 bases, J lost 4 bases, and 13 bases stayed unmatched. In DNA form, the CDR3 reads TGTGCCAGCAGTTTTTCTTTTGGGGGGACAGGGCAGAATCAGCCCCAGCATTTT. Translated: CASSFSFGGTGQNQPQHF.

The V and J genes are TRBV30 and TRBJ2-7; 15 bases match TRBD2. CDR1 and CDR2 (germline): GTSNPN, SVGIG (reference sequence). Unmatched junction bases numbered 3, after V lost 5 bases and J lost 7 bases. The CDR3 has 13 residues. The CDR3, as DNA: TGTGCCTGGGGACTAGCGGGAGGGGAGGAGCAGTACTTC. Residues: CAWGLAGGEEQYF.

The chain couples TRBV2 to TRBJ2-7, with 7 bases aligning to TRBD2. Looked up from germline, CDR1 is SNHLY and CDR2 is FYNNEI. V shed 3 bases, J shed 2 bases, and the junction held 4 bases outside the gene matches. CDR3 length: 14 residues. CDR3 DNA: TGTGCCAGCAGTGATGGGCGGGGGACCTACGAGCAGTACTTC. Protein: CASSDGRGTYEQYF.

The chain uses TRBV2 and TRBJ2-3, with 8 bases matching TRBD2. J lost 6 bases, V lost 3 bases, and 14 bases had no gene match. The CDR3 consists of 17 residues. Germline CDR1 SNHLY, CDR2 FYNNEI. In DNA form, the CDR3 reads TGTGCCAGCAGTGATTGGAGCGGGAGCCCCTTTAAGGATACGCAGTATTTT. Translation gives CASSDWSGSPFKDTQYF. The full variable domain, rest sourced from reference TRBV2 and TRBJ2-3, is EPEVTQTPSHQVTQMGQEVILRCVPISNHLYFYWYRQILGQKVEFLVSFYNNEISEKSEIFDDQFSVERPDGSNFTLKIRSTKLEDSAMYFCASSDWSGSPFKDTQYFGPGTRLTVL.

The V gene is TRBV9, the J gene TRBJ1-1; D remains ambiguous. Trimming pared 4 bases from V and 4 bases from J, leaving 14 bases between. This CDR3 comprises 14 residues. Germline CDR1 SGDLS, CDR2 YYNGEE. The CDR3 spells CASSPMEGGTEAFF. DNA for the CDR3: TGTGCCAGCAGCCCCATGGAAGGAGGCACTGAAGCTTTCTTT.

The chain carries TRBV10-3 and TRBJ2-6; a possible D gene is TRBD1 (6 bases). Germline V gene sequence: CDR1 ENHRY, CDR2 SYGVKD. This CDR3 has 14 amino acids. The ends were cut back, 0 bases at V and 13 bases at J, with 13 bases in the middle. DNA for the CDR3: TGTGCCATCAGTGAGTCGGGGACACAGGATGTCCTGACTTTC. This translates into CAISESGTQDVLTF.

The chain recombines TRBV29-1 with TRBJ2-7; 7 positions agree with TRBD1. Trimming cost V 4 bases and J 0 bases; bases outside gene matches: 6. Germline V lookup: CDR1 SQVTM, CDR2 ANQGSEA. The CDR3 consists of 14 residues. The CDR3 loop is CSVATGQSSYEQYF. The CDR3 coding sequence is TGCAGCGTTGCGACAGGGCAAAGCTCCTACGAGCAGTACTTC.

The chain combines TRBV2 with TRBJ1-5; tentative D call: TRBD1 (6 bases). The V gene's germline CDR1 is SNHLY and CDR2 FYNNEI. The CDR3 loop spans 12 amino acids. V gave up 7 bases and J gave up 4 bases, with 8 bases separating them. The CDR3 nucleotides are TGTGCCAGCAACAGGGTGAATCAGCCCCAGCATTTT. Translated: CASNRVNQPQHF.

The gene calls are TRBV5-4 and TRBJ2-7; 11 nucleotides match TRBD2. Germline CDR1 is SGHNT and CDR2 is YYREEE (reference sequence). J was trimmed by 7 bases and V by 0 bases; bases with no gene match: 6. The CDR3 has 15 residues. Here the CDR3 DNA reads TGTGCCAGCAGCTTGGAGGGACTAGCGGACCTTGAGCAGTACTTC. The encoded protein is CASSLEGLADLEQYF.

The chain links TRBV5-1 to TRBJ2-7; D is unresolved. Germline CDR1 is SGHRS and CDR2 is YFSETQ. The CDR3 is made up of 15 amino acids. Trimming left V 1 base short and J 7 bases short, with 18 bases between. The CDR3 region is CASSLSARSAREQYF. CDR3 in DNA: TGCGCCAGCAGCTTGTCGGCTAGGAGCGCTCGGGAGCAGTACTTC.

A few counts support this clone. The chain joins TRBV4-1 to TRBJ1-4; TRBD1 matches 7 bases. CDR3 length: 19 residues. V was clipped by 0 bases and J by 1 base; unmatched bases: 11. CDR1 and CDR2 from the germline V gene are MGHRA and YSYEKL. The CDR3 coding sequence is TGCGCCAGCAGCCAAGATGTTCGACAGGGTATTTTAACTAATGAAAAACTGTTTTTT. Residues: CASSQDVRQGILTNEKLFF.